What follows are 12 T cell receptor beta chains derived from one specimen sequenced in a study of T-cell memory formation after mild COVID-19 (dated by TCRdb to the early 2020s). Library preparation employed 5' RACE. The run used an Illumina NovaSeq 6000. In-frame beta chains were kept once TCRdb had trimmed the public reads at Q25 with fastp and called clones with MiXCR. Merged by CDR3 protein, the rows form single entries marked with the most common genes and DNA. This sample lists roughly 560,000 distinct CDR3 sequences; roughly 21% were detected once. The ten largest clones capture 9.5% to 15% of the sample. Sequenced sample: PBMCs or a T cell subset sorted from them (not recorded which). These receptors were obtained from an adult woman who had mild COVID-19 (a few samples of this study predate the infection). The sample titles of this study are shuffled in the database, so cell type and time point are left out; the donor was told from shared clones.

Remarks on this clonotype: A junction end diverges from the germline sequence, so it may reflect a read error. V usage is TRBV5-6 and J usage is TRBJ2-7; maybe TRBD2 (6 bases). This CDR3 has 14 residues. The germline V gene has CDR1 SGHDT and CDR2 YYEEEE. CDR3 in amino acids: CASRLVGSSYEQYF. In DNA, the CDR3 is TGTGCCAGCAGGTTGGTCGGGAGCTCCTACGAGCAGTACTTC. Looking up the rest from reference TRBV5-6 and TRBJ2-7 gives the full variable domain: DAGVTQSPTHLIKTRGQQVTLRCSPKSGHDTVSWYQQALGQGPQFIFQYYEEEERQRGNFPDRFSGHQFPNYSSELNVNALLLGDSALYLCASRLVGSSYEQYFGPGTRLTVT.

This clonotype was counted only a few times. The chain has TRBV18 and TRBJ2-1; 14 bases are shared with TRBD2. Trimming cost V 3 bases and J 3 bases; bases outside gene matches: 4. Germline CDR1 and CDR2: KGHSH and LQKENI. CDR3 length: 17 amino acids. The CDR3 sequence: CASSPGLAGVGYNEQFF. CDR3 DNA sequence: TGTGCCAGCTCACCGGGACTAGCGGGAGTTGGCTACAATGAGCAGTTCTTC.

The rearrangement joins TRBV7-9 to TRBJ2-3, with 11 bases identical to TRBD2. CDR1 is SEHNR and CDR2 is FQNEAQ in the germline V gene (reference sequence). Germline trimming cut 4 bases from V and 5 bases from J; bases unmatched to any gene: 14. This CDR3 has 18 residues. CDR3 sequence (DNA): TGTGCCAGCAGCTCCCGTCCCGGGACTAGCGGAGAAGGAGATACGCAGTATTTT. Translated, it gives CASSSRPGTSGEGDTQYF.

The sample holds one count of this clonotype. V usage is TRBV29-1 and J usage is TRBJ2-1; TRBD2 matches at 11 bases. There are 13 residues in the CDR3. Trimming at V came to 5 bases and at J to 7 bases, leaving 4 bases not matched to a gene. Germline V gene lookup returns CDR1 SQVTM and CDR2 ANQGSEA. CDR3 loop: CSVWLAGGNEQFF. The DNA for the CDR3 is TGCAGCGTTTGGCTAGCGGGAGGAAATGAGCAGTTCTTC.

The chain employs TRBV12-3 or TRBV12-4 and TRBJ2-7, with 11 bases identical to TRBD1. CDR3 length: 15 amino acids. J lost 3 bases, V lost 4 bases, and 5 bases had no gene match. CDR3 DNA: TGTGCCAGCAGTTCGGGCGGGACAGGGGGCTACGAGCAGTACTTC. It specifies CASSSGGTGGYEQYF.

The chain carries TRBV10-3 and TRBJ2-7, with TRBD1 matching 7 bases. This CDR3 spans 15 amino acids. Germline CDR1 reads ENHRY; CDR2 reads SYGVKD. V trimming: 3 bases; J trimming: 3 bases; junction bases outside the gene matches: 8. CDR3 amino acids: CAISDIGTEIYEQYF. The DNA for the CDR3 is TGTGCCATCAGTGATATCGGGACAGAGATCTACGAGCAGTACTTC.

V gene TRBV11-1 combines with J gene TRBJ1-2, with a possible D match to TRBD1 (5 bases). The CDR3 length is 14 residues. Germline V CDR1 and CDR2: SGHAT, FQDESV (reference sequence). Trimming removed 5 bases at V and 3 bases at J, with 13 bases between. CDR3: CASSLPPGDYGYTF. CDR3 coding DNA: TGTGCCAGCAGCCTCCCTCCGGGGGACTATGGCTACACCTTC.

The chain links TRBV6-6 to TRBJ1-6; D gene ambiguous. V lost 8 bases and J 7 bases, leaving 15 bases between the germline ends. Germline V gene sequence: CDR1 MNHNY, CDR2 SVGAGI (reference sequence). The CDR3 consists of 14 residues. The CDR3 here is CASLSGGRNSPLHF. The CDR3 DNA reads TGTGCCAGCTTAAGTGGAGGACGAAATTCACCCCTCCACTTT.

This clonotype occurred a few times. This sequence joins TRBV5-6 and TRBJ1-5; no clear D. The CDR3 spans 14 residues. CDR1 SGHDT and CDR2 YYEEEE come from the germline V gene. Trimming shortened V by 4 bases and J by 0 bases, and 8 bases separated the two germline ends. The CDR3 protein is CASSLYLSNQPQHF. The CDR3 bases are TGTGCCAGCAGCCTGTACCTTAGCAATCAGCCCCAGCATTTT. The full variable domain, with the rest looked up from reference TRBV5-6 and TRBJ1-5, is DAGVTQSPTHLIKTRGQQVTLRCSPKSGHDTVSWYQQALGQGPQFIFQYYEEEERQRGNFPDRFSGHQFPNYSSELNVNALLLGDSALYLCASSLYLSNQPQHFGDGTRLSIL.

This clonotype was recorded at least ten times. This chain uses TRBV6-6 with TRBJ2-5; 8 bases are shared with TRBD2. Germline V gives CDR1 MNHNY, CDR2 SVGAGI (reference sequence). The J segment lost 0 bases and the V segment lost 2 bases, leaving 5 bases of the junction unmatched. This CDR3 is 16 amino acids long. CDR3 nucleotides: TGTGCCAGCAGTTACATGGCTAGCGGGCACCAAGAGACCCAGTACTTC. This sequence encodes CASSYMASGHQETQYF.

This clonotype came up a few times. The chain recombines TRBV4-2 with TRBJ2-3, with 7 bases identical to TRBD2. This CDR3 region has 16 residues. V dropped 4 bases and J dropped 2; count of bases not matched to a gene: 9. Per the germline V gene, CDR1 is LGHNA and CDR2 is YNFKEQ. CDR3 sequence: CASSPLGRGYTDTQYF. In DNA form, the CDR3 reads TGTGCCAGCAGCCCTCTGGGGCGGGGGTACACAGATACGCAGTATTTT.

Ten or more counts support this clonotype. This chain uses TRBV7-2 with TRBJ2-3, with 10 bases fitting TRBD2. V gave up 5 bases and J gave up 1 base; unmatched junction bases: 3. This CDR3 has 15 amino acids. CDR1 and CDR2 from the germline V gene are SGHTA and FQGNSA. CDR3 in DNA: TGTGCCAGCAGCCCCGGGACTAGCGGCACAGATACGCAGTATTTT. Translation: CASSPGTSGTDTQYF.